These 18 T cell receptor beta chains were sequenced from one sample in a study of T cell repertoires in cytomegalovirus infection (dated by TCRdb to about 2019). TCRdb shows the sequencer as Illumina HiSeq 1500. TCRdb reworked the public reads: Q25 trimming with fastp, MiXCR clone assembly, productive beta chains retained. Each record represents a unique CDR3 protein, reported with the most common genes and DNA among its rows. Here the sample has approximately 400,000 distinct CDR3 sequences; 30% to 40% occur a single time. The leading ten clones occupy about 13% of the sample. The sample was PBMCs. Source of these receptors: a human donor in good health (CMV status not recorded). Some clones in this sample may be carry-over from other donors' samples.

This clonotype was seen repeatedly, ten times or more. Written as DNA, the CDR3 is TGTGCCAGCAGCTTATATCGGGACATTGATTCACCCCTCCACTTT. Amino acids: CASSLYRDIDSPLHF. The V gene is TRBV7-2, the J gene TRBJ1-6; TRBD1 might be the D (6 bases). Per germline, CDR1 SGHTA and CDR2 FQGNSA. V gave up 2 bases and J gave up 8 bases, with 13 bases separating them. CDR3 length: 15 residues.

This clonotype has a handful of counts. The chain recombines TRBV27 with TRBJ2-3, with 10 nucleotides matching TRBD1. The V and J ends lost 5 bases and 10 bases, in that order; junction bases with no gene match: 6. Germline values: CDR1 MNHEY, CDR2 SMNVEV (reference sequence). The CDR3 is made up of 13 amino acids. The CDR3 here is CASSPGQGFAQYF. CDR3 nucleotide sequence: TGTGCCAGCAGTCCGGGACAGGGGTTTGCGCAGTATTTT.

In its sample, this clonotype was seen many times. DNA for the CDR3: TGTGCCAGCTCGCTACACCGCCTCACAGATACGCAGTATTTT. This encodes CASSLHRLTDTQYF. The rearrangement links TRBV7-8 to TRBJ2-3; D is uncertain. In germline, CDR1 is SGHVS, CDR2 FQNEAQ. The V and J ends lost 8 bases and 2 bases respectively, with 14 bases between them. This CDR3 contains 14 residues.

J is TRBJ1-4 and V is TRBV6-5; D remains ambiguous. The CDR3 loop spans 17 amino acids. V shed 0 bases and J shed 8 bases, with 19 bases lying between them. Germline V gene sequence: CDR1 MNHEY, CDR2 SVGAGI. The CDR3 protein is CASSYSRVTWEGEKLFF. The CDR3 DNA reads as TGTGCCAGCAGTTACTCGAGAGTAACCTGGGAGGGAGAAAAACTGTTTTTT.

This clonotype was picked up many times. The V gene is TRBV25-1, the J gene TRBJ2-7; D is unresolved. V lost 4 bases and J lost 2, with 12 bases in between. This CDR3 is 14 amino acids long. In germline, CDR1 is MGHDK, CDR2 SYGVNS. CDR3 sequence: CASSAPGRAYEQYF. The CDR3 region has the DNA TGTGCCAGCAGTGCCCCGGGCCGAGCCTACGAGCAGTACTTC.

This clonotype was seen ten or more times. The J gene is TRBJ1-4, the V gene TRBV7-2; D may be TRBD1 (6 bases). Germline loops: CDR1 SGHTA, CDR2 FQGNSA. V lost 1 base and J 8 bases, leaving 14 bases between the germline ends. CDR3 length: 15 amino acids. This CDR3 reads CASSLEGVRREKLFF. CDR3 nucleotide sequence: TGTGCCAGCAGCTTAGAGGGGGTCCGTAGGGAAAAACTGTTTTTT.

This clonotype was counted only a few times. The CDR3, as DNA: TGTGCCAGCAGCTTGGCCTGGACAGGGGGAAATAATTCACCCCTCCACTTT. It is translated as CASSLAWTGGNNSPLHF. This chain connects TRBV5-5 to TRBJ1-6; TRBD1 matches 10 bases. Germline CDR1 and CDR2: SGHKS and YYEKEE (reference sequence). J gave up 5 bases and V 0 bases, and 5 bases lay outside the gene matches. CDR3 length: 17 residues.

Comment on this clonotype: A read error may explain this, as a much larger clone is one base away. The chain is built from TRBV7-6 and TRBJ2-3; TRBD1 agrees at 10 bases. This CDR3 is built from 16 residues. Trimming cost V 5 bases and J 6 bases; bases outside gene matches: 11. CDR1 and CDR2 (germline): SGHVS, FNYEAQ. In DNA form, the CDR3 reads TGTGCCAGCAGCACCCAAGGACAGGGGGGATTGGATACGCAGTATTTT. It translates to CASSTQGQGGLDTQYF.

CDR3 sequence (DNA): TGTGCCAGCAGGACGGGACTAGCGGGGTCGTTCTTC. Its translation: CASRTGLAGSFF. The chain couples TRBV6-2 or TRBV6-3 to TRBJ2-1, with TRBD2 matching 13 bases. The germline V gene encodes CDR1 MNHEY and CDR2 SVGEGT. CDR3 length: 12 residues. V dropped 6 bases and J dropped 15; count of bases not matched to a gene: 5.

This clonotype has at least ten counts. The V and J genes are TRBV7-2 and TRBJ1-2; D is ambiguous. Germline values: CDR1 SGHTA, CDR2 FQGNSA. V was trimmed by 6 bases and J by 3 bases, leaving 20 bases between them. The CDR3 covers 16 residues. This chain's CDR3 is CASSFGPGSTDYGYTF. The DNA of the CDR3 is TGTGCCAGCAGTTTTGGCCCCGGGTCCACGGACTATGGCTACACCTTC.

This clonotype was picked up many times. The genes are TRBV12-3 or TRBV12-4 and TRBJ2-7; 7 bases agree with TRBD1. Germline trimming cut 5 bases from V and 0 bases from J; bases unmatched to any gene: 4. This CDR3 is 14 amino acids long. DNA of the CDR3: TGTGCCAGCAGTCCGGGACAGAGCTCCTACGAGCAGTACTTC. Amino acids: CASSPGQSSYEQYF.

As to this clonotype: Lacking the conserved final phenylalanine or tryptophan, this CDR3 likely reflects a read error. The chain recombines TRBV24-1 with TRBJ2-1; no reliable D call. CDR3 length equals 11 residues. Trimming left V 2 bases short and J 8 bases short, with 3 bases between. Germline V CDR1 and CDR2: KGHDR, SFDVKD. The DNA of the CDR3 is TGTGCCACCAGTGATTCGGATGAGCAGTTCTAC. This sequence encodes CATSDSDEQFY.

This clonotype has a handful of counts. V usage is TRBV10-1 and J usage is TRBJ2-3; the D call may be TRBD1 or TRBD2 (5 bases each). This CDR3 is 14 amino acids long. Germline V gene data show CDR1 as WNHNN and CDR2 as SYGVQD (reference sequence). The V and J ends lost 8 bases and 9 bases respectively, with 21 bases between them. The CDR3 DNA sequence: TGCGCCAGCTCGAACCGGGGCCCCCAGGGCACGCAGTATTTT. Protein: CASSNRGPQGTQYF.

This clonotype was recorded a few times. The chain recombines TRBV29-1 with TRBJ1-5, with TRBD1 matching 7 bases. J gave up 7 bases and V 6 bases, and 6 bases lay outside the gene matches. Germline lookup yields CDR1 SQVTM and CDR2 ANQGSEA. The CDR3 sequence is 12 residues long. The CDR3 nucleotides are TGCAGCGTGGGACAGTGGGGCCAGCCCCAGCATTTT. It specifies CSVGQWGQPQHF.

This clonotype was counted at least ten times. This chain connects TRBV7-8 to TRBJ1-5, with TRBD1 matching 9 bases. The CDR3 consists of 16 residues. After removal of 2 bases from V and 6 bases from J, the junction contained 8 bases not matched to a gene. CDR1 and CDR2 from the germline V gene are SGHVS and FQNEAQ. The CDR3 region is CASSLSGTGSIQPQHF. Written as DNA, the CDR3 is TGTGCCAGCAGCTTATCAGGGACAGGGTCGATTCAGCCCCAGCATTTT.

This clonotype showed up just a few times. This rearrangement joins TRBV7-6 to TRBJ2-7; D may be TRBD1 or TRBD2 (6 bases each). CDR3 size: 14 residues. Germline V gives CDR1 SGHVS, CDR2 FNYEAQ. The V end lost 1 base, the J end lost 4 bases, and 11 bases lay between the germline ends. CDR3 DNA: TGTGCCAGCAGCTTAGGCGGGACACCGTACGAGCAGTACTTC. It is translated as CASSLGGTPYEQYF.

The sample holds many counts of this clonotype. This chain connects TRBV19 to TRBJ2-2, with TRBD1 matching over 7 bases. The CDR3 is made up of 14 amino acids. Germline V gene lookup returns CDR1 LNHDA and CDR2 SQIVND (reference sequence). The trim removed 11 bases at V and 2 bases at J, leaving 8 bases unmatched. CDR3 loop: CAGSTGYNTGELFF. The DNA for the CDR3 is TGTGCCGGCTCGACAGGGTATAACACCGGGGAGCTGTTTTTT.

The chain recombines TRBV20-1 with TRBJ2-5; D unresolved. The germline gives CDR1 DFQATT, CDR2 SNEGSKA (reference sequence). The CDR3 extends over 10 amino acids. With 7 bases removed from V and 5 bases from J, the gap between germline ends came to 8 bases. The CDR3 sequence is CSVPRETQYF. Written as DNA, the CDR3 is TGCAGTGTACCCCGGGAGACCCAGTACTTC.